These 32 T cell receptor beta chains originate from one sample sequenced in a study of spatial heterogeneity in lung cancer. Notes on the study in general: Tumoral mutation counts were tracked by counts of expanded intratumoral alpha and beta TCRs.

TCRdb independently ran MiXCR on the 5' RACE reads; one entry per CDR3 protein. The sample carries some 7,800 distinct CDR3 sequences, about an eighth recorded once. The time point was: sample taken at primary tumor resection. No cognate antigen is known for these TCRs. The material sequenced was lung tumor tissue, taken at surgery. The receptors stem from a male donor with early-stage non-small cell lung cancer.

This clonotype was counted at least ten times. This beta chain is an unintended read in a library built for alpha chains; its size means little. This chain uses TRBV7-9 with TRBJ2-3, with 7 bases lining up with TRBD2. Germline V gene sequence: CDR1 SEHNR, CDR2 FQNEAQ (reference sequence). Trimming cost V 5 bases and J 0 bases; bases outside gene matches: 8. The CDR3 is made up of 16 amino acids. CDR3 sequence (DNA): TGTGCCAGCAGCCCTGGACTAGACCTTAGCACAGATACGCAGTATTTT. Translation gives CASSPGLDLSTDTQYF.

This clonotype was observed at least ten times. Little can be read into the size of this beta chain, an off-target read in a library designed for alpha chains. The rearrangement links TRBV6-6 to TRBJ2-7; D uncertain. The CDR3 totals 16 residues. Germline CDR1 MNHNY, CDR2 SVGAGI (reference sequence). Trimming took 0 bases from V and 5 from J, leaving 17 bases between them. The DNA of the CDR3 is TGTGCCAGCAGTTACTCCGGCGGCTACCCTCTGGACGAGCAGTACTTC. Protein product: CASSYSGGYPLDEQYF.

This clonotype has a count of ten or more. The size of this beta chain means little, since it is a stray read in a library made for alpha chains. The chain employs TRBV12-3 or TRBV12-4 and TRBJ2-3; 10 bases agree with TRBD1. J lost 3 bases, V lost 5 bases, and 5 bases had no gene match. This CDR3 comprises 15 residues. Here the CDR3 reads CASSTGTGETDTQYF. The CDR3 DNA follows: TGTGCCAGCAGTACTGGGACAGGGGAAACAGATACGCAGTATTTT.

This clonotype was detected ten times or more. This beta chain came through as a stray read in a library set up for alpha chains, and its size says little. CDR3 sequence (DNA): TGCAGTGCTAGAGCTAGCGGGACGAACACCGGGGAGCTGTTTTTT. Translation gives CSARASGTNTGELFF. The genes are TRBV20-1 and TRBJ2-2; 9 nucleotides align to TRBD2. This CDR3 contains 15 residues. With 1 base clipped from V and 0 bases from J, the junction kept 0 bases outside the gene matches. Germline V lookup: CDR1 DFQATT, CDR2 SNEGSKA (reference sequence).

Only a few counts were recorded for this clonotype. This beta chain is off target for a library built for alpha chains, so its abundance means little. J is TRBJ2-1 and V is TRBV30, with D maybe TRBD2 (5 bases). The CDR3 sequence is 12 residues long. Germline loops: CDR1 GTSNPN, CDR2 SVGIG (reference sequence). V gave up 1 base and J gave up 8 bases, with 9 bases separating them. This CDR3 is CAWSASHHEQFF. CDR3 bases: TGTGCCTGGAGTGCTAGCCATCATGAGCAGTTCTTC.

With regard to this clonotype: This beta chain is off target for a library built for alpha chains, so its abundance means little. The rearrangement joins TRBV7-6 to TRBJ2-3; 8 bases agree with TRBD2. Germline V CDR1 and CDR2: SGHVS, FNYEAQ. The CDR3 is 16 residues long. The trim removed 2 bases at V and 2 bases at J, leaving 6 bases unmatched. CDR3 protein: CASSLFAGGSTDTQYF. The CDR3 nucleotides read TGTGCCAGCAGCTTATTTGCGGGAGGTTCCACAGATACGCAGTATTTT.

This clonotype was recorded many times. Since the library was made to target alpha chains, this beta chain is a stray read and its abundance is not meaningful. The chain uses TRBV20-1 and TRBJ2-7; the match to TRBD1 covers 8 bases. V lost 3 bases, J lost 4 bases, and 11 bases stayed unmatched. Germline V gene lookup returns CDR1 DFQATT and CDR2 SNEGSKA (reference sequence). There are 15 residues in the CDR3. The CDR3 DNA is TGCAGTGCTAGTAAAATCGGACAGGGTTTTTACGAGCAGTACTTC. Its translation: CSASKIGQGFYEQYF.

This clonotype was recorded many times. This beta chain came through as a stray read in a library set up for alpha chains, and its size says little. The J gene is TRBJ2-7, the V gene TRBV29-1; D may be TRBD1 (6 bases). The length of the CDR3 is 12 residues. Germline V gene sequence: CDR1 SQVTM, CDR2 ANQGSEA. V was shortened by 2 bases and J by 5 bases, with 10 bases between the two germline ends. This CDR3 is CSVETGTDEQYF. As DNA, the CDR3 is TGCAGCGTTGAAACAGGGACCGACGAGCAGTACTTC.

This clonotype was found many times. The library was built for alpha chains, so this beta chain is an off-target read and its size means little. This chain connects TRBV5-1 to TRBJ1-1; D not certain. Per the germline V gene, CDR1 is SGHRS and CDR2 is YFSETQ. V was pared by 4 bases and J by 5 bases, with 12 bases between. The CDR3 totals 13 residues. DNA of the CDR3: TGCGCCAGCAGCCCCCGAGGGCAGACTGAAGCTTTCTTT. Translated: CASSPRGQTEAFF.

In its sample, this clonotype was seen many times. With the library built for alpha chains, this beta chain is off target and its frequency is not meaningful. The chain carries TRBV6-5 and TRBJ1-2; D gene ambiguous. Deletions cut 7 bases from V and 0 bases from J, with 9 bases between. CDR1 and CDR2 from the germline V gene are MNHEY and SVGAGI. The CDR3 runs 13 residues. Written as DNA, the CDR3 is TGTGCCAGCAAGGCGACTTCTAACTATGGCTACACCTTC. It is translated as CASKATSNYGYTF.

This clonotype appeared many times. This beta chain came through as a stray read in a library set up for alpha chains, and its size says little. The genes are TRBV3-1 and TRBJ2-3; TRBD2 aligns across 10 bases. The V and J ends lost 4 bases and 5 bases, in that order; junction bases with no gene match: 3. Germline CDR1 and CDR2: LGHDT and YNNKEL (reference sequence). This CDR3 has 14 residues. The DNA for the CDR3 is TGTGCCAGCAGCCGCGGACTAGCGGTAGATACGCAGTATTTT. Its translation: CASSRGLAVDTQYF.

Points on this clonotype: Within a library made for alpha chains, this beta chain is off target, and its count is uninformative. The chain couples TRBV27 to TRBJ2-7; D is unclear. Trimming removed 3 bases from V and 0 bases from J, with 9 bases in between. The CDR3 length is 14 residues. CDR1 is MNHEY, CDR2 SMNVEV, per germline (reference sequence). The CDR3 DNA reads TGTGCCAGCAGTTTCCAGGCCAACTCCTACGAGCAGTACTTC. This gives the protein CASSFQANSYEQYF.

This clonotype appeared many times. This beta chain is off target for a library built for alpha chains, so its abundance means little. The CDR3 DNA is TGCGCCAGCACCTTAGGAGGGGGGACAGGGGGCGTCAGCACTGAAGCTTTCTTT. This sequence encodes CASTLGGGTGGVSTEAFF. The chain combines TRBV5-1 with TRBJ1-1; 12 bases agree with TRBD1. The CDR3 is 18 residues long. Germline CDR1 reads SGHRS; CDR2 reads YFSETQ. The V segment lost 6 bases and the J segment 4 bases; nucleotides outside the gene matches: 16.

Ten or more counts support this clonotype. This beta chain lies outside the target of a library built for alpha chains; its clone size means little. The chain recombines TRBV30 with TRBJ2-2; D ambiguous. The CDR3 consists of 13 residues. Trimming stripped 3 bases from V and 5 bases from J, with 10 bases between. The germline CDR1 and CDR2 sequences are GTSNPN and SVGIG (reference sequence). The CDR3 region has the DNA TGTGCCTGGAGGACTCTAGGGACCGGGGAGCTGTTTTTT. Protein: CAWRTLGTGELFF.

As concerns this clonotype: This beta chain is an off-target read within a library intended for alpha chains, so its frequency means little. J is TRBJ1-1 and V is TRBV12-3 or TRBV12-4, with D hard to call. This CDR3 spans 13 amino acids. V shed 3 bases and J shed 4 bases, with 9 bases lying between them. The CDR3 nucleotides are TGTGCCAGCAGTTTTACCGGTCCCACTGAAGCTTTCTTT. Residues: CASSFTGPTEAFF.

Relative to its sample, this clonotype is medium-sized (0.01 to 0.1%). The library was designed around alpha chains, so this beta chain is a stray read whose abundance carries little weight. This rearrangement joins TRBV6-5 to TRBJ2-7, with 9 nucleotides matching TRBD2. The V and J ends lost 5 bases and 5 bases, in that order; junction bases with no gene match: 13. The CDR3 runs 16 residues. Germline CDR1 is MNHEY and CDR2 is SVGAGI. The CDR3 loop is CASSPQAGGIPHEQYF. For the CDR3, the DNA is TGTGCCAGCAGTCCCCAAGCGGGGGGCATACCTCACGAGCAGTACTTC.

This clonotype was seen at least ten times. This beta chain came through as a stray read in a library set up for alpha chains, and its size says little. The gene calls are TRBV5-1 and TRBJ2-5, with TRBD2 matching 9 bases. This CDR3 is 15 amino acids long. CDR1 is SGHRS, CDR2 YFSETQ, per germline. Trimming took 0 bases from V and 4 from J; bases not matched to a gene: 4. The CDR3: CASSLAAGGSETQYF. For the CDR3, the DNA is TGCGCCAGCAGCTTGGCCGCGGGAGGGTCAGAGACCCAGTACTTC.

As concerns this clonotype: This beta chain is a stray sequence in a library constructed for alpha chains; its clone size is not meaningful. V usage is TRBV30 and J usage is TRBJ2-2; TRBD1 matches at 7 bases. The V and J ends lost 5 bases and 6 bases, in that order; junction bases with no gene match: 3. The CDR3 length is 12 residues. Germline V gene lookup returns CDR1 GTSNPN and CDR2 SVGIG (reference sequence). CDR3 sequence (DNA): TGTGCCTGGGCGACAGGGTCCGGGGAGCTGTTTTTT. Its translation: CAWATGSGELFF.

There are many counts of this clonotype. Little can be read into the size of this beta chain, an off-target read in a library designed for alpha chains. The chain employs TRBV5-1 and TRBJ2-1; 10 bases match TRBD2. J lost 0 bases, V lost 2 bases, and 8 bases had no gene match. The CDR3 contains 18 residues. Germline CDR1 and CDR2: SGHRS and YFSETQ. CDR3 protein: CASSFSTSGVSSYNEQFF. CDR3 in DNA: TGCGCCAGCAGCTTCTCAACTAGCGGGGTTAGCTCCTACAATGAGCAGTTCTTC.

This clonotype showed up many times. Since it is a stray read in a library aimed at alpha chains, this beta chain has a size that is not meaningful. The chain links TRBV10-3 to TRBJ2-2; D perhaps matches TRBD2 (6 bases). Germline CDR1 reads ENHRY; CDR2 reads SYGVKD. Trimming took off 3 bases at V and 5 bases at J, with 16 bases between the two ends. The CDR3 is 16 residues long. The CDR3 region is CAISDSTGVGTGELFF. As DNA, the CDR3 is TGTGCCATCAGTGATTCGACGGGAGTAGGGACCGGGGAGCTGTTTTTT.

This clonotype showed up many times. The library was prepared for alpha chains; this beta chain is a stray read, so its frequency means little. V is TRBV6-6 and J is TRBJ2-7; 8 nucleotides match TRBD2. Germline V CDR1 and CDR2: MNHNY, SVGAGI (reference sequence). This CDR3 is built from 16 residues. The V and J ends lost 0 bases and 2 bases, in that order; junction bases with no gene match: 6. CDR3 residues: CASSYSSGEPAYEQYF. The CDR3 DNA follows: TGTGCCAGCAGTTACTCTAGCGGGGAGCCGGCCTACGAGCAGTACTTC.

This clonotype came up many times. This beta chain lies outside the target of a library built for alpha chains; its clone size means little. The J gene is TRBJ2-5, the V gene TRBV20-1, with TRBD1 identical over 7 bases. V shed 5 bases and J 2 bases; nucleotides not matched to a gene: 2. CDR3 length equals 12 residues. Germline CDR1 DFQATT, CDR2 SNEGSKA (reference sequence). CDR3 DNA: TGCAGTGCTCGGGACAGACAAGAGACCCAGTACTTC. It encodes CSARDRQETQYF.

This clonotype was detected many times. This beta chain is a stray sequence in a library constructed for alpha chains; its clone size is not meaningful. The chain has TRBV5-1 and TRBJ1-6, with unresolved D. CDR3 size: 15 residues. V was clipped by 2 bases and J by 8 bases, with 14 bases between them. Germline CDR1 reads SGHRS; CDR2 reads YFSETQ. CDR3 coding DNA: TGCGCCAGCAGCTTAAGACCCGGGCAGGATTCACCCCTCCACTTT. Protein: CASSLRPGQDSPLHF. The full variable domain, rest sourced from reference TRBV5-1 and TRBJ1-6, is KAGVTQTPRYLIKTRGQQVTLSCSPISGHRSVSWYQQTPGQGLQFLFEYFSETQRNKGNFPGRFSGRQFSNSRSEMNVSTLELGDSALYLCASSLRPGQDSPLHFGNGTRLTVT.

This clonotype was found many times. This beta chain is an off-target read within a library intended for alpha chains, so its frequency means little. The CDR3 protein is CSARDPRRESFEAFF. In nucleotides, the CDR3 is TGCAGTGCTAGAGACCCGAGAAGAGAGTCGTTTGAAGCTTTCTTT. J is TRBJ1-1 and V is TRBV20-1; D gene uncertain. Looked up from germline, CDR1 is DFQATT and CDR2 is SNEGSKA (reference sequence). The CDR3 has 15 residues. V lost 0 bases and J lost 7, with 18 bases in between.

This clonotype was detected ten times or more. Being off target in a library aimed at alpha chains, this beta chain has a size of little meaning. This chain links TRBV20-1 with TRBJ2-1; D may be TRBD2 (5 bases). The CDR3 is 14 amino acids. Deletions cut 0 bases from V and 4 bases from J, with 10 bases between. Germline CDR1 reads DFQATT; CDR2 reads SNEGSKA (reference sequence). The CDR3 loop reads CSARDGGVYNEQFF. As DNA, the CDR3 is TGCAGTGCTAGAGATGGAGGAGTGTACAATGAGCAGTTCTTC.

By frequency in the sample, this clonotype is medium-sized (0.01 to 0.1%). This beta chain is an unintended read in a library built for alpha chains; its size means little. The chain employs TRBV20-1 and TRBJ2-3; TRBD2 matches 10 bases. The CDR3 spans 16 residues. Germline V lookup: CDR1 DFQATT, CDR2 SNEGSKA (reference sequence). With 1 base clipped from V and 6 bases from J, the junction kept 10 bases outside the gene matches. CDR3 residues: CSARVLRLAGGDTQYF. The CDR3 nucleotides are TGCAGTGCTAGAGTTCTTAGACTAGCGGGTGGGGATACGCAGTATTTT.

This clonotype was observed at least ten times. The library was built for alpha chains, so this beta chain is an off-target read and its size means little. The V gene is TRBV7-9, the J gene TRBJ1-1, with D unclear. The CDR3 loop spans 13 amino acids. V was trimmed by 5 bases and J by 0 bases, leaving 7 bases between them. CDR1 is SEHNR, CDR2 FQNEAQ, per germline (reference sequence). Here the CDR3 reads CASSPELNTEAFF. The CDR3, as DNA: TGTGCCAGCAGCCCAGAGTTGAACACTGAAGCTTTCTTT.

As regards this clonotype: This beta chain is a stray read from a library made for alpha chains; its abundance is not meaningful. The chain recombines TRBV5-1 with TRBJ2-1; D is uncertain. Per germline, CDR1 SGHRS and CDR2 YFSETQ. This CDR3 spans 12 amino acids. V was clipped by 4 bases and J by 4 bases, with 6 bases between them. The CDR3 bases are TGCGCCAGCAGCCCTCTTTACAATGAGCAGTTCTTC. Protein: CASSPLYNEQFF.

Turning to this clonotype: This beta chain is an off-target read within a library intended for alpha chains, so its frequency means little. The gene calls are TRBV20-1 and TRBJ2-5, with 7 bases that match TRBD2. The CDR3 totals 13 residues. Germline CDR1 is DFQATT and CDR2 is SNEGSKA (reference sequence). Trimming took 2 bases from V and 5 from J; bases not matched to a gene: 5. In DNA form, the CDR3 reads TGCAGTGCTAGAACCGGGAGGATGGAGACCCAGTACTTC. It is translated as CSARTGRMETQYF.

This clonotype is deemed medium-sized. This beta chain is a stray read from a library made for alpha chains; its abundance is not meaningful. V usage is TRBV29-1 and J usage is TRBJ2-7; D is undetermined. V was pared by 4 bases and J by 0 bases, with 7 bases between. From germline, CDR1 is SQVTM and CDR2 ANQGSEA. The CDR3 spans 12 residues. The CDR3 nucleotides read TGCAGCGTTGCCGAGTTCTCCTACGAGCAGTACTTC. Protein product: CSVAEFSYEQYF.

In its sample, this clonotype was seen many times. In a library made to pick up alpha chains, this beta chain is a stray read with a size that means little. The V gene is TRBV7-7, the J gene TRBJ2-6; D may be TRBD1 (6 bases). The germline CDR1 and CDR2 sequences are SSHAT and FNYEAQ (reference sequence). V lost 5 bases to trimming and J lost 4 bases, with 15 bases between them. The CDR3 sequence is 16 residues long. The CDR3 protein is CASSPGQGTGANVLTF. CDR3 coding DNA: TGTGCCAGCAGCCCAGGCCAGGGGACCGGGGCCAACGTCCTGACTTTC.

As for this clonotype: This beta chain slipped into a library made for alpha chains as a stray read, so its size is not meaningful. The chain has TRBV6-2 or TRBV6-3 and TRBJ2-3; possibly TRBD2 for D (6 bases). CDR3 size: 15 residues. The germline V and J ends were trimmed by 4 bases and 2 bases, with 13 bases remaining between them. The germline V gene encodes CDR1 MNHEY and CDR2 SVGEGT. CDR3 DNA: TGTGCCAGCAGTTCCTTCGGGGGTCTCACAGATACGCAGTATTTT. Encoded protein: CASSSFGGLTDTQYF.